This T cell receptor (beta chain) stems from a study of blood T cell repertoires in COVID-19. Looking at the study overall: PBMCs, B-cell-depleted T cells, or T cells provided the cDNA or gDNA that made up the material.

CDR1 and CDR2 from the germline V gene are SEHNR and FQNEAQ (reference sequence). V lost 5 bases, J lost 4 bases, and 16 bases lay in between. This CDR3 has 15 residues. The data were produced by immunoSEQ multiplex PCR, yet TCRdb's version contains in-frame clones alone and is incomplete. Found here are some 170,000 clones, 70% to 80% of them singletons; the top ten hold 17%. Participants spanned ages about 18 to 90 years and resided in 20 to 30 US areas. In assigning cohorts, the study relied on participant-reported clinical history. Recovered Cohort 3 donors showed two negative PCRs, clearance, or symptom resolution.

The sequence was obtained from a woman aged 45-59 years who had recovered from COVID-19. V and J are TRBV7-9 and TRBJ2-3; TRBD2 might be the D (5 bases). The material sequenced was PBMCs or T cells enriched from blood (not recorded which). The CDR3 nucleotides are TGTGCCAGCAGCCCCGGGTCACTAGACGCAGATACGCAGTATTTT. Protein product: CASSPGSLDADTQYF.